Below are 9 T cell receptor beta chains sequenced from a single sample in a study of CD8+ T cells in alopecia areata. Extracted from the samples, RNA was reverse transcribed into cDNA to serve as the sequencing template. The protocol was immunoSEQ multiplex PCR, while the TCRdb copy is restricted to in-frame clones and leaves out a portion. Among 150,000 to 200,000 clones, roughly 60% were seen once, and the ten largest hold 1.3%. Treatment here: oral pan-JAK inhibitor, 5-10 mg twice daily. The sample consisted of CD4+ T cells sorted from blood, taken at week 49, from a patient treated with tofacitinib. The receptor set was obtained from a human donor with alopecia areata.

The V gene is TRBV30, the J gene TRBJ1-2; the D is unclear. The V gene's germline CDR1 is GTSNPN and CDR2 SVGIG (reference sequence). The CDR3 has 12 residues. V was pared by 3 bases and J by 7 bases, with 12 bases between. In DNA form, the CDR3 reads TGTGCCTGGAGCGGCCTTGGTCCTGGCTACACCTTC. Residues: CAWSGLGPGYTF.

This clone has a single count. This chain links TRBV13 with TRBJ2-5, with TRBD1 as a possible D gene (5 bases). CDR1 and CDR2 from the germline V gene are PRHDT and FYEKMQ (reference sequence). Between the trimmed V and J ends, which lost 2 bases and 5 bases, there was a span of 15 bases. The CDR3 runs to 15 residues. CDR3: CASSLSQAVDETQYF. CDR3 in DNA: TGTGCCAGCAGCTTATCACAGGCGGTAGACGAGACCCAGTACTTC.

This clone was recorded a few times. This chain links TRBV29-1 with TRBJ1-5; D uncertain. V was shortened by 5 bases and J by 5 bases, with 13 bases between the two germline ends. Germline CDR1 and CDR2: SQVTM and ANQGSEA. This CDR3 spans 13 amino acids. The CDR3 spells CSVQDGPDQPQHF. CDR3 DNA: TGCAGCGTTCAGGATGGGCCTGATCAGCCCCAGCATTTT.

The V gene is TRBV5-6, the J gene TRBJ1-6; D uncertain. Trimming pared 2 bases from V and 7 bases from J, leaving 13 bases between. The CDR3 is made up of 15 amino acids. Germline lookup yields CDR1 SGHDT and CDR2 YYEEEE. CDR3 nucleotides: TGTGCCAGCAGCTTCCGCCCGGCGGGCAATTCACCCCTCCACTTT. This gives the protein CASSFRPAGNSPLHF.

The chain carries TRBV4-2 and TRBJ1-2; D is undetermined. The CDR3 extends over 14 amino acids. The ends were cut back, 0 bases at V and 5 bases at J, with 10 bases in the middle. In germline, CDR1 is LGHNA, CDR2 YNFKEQ. The CDR3 DNA reads as TGTGCCAGCAGCCAAGATCTGGAGGGTTATGGCTACACCTTC. This gives the protein CASSQDLEGYGYTF.

This clone occurred once. The chain combines TRBV5-6 with TRBJ1-1; no definite D call. Germline CDR1 reads SGHDT; CDR2 reads YYEEEE. Trimming stripped 0 bases from V and 4 bases from J, with 13 bases between. The CDR3 runs 15 residues. The chain's CDR3 is CASSLASYMGTEAFF. The CDR3 coding sequence is TGTGCCAGCAGCTTGGCTAGCTATATGGGCACTGAAGCTTTCTTT.

This clone turned up a few times. The genes are TRBV30 and TRBJ2-2; 7 bases are a match to TRBD1. The CDR3 spans 17 residues. Losses at the gene ends were 3 bases for V and 2 bases for J; bases not matched to a gene: 12. Germline values: CDR1 GTSNPN, CDR2 SVGIG (reference sequence). CDR3 nucleotides: TGTGCCTGGAGCACTTACGCCGGGACAGTTAACACCGGGGAGCTGTTTTTT. Protein sequence: CAWSTYAGTVNTGELFF. Variable domain in full (rest from reference TRBV30 and TRBJ2-2): SQTIHQWPATLVQPVGSPLSLECTVEGTSNPNLYWYRQAAGRGLQLLFYSVGIGQISSEVPQNLSASRPQDRQFILSSKKLLLSDSGFYLCAWSTYAGTVNTGELFFGEGSRLTVL.

The chain is built from TRBV9 and TRBJ1-6, with D unresolved. There are 16 residues in the CDR3. CDR1 and CDR2 from the germline V gene are SGDLS and YYNGEE. V was clipped by 2 bases and J by 9 bases, with 18 bases between them. CDR3: CASSVGPMTLLSPLHF. The CDR3 DNA follows: TGTGCCAGCAGCGTTGGCCCGATGACTTTACTTTCACCCCTCCACTTT.

This clone was observed a few times. The chain joins TRBV27 to TRBJ1-1; possible D gene TRBD1, 6 bases. Trimming took off 2 bases at V and 7 bases at J, with 20 bases between the two ends. CDR1 is MNHEY, CDR2 SMNVEV, per germline (reference sequence). The CDR3 consists of 16 residues. The chain's CDR3 is CASSLGRGGAGNEAFF. CDR3 DNA: TGTGCCAGCAGTTTAGGTCGGGGGGGCGCGGGTAATGAAGCTTTCTTT.